This TCR beta chain derives from a study of blood T cells in healthy people across ages. Study-wide background: Template switching captured about one barcoded beta molecule per two T cells. Study results and limitations: While age rose, TCR beta diversity per million T cells dropped in a roughly linear way. Whereas aged donors had fewer naive CD4+ cells, long-lived donors had more of them and higher diversity.

With V trimmed by 2 bases and J by 6 bases, 5 bases remained unmatched. The germline V gene has CDR1 SGDLS and CDR2 YYNGEE. The CDR3 has 16 residues. In the case of this clonotype: Its antigen is as yet unknown.

Using a J-beta primer mix together with a sample-barcoded 5' primer, a second PCR was run for roughly 6 to 12 cycles. Every sample produced at least 3 million CDR3-containing paired-end reads. TCRdb itself ran the 5' RACE reads through MiXCR, one entry per CDR3 protein. The sample shows hundreds of thousands of distinct CDR3 sequences, around half of them seen only once. The chain couples TRBV9 to TRBJ2-1; 13 bases are a match to TRBD2. Material: blood. The sequence came from an older woman in good health. CDR3 protein: CASSVGTSGIINEQFF. For the CDR3, the DNA is TGTGCCAGCAGCGTCGGGACTAGCGGGATTATCAATGAGCAGTTCTTC.